These 8 T cell receptor beta chains share one sample of origin, sequenced in a study of CXCR3-negative and CXCR3-positive naive CD8 T cells. UMI-labeled 5' RACE TRB cDNA libraries were prepared from the cells. Using the 5' RACE reads, TCRdb records one entry per CDR3 protein without DNA. The sample has approximately 49,000 distinct CDR3 sequences. Sequences were obtained from memory CD8+ T cells from blood. The source of these receptors is a human donor in good health. Some clones in this sample may be carry-over from other donors' samples.

The rearrangement links TRBV2 to TRBJ2-1; TCRdb indicates TRBD1, and absent DNA this call remains unverified. The CDR3 length is 15 residues. The germline gives CDR1 SNHLY, CDR2 FYNNEI. The CDR3 sequence is CASKKTTGAYNEQFF. The complete variable domain, with remaining parts taken from reference TRBV2 and TRBJ2-1, reads EPEVTQTPSHQVTQMGQEVILRCVPISNHLYFYWYRQILGQKVEFLVSFYNNEISEKSEIFDDQFSVERPDGSNFTLKIRSTKLEDSAMYFCASKKTTGAYNEQFFGPGTRLTVL.

This rearrangement joins TRBV20-1 to TRBJ2-1; as DNA is missing, the TRBD2 call by TCRdb cannot be tested. This CDR3 contains 16 residues. Germline values: CDR1 DFQATT, CDR2 SNEGSKA (reference sequence). This chain's CDR3 is CSARDEEGNSYNEQFF.

This chain links TRBV12-3 or TRBV12-4 with TRBJ2-1; TCRdb calls TRBD2, which cannot be checked without DNA. There are 14 residues in the CDR3. The CDR3 loop reads CASSSGLALGEQFF.

The V gene is TRBV20-1, the J gene TRBJ2-1; TCRdb designates TRBD1, a call that cannot be tested without DNA. Looked up from germline, CDR1 is DFQATT and CDR2 is SNEGSKA (reference sequence). This CDR3 spans 14 amino acids. CDR3 sequence reads: CSARPRGGYNEQFF.

This chain connects TRBV7-2 to TRBJ2-3; TCRdb gives TRBD1 as the D gene, but with no DNA this cannot be confirmed. From germline, CDR1 is SGHTA and CDR2 FQGNSA. The CDR3 sequence is 15 residues long. The CDR3 is CASSSTPSPADTQYF.

V usage is TRBV7-9 and J usage is TRBJ2-3; TCRdb indicates TRBD1, and absent DNA this call remains unverified. The germline CDR1 and CDR2 sequences are SEHNR and FQNEAQ (reference sequence). The CDR3 runs 15 residues. CDR3 region: CASSSRTGGTDTQYF.

This sequence joins TRBV19 and TRBJ2-5; as DNA is missing, the TRBD1 call by TCRdb cannot be tested. CDR3 length: 14 residues. Germline V gene data show CDR1 as LNHDA and CDR2 as SQIVND (reference sequence). CDR3 loop: CASSTWTGEETQYF. Supplemented by reference TRBV19 and TRBJ2-5, the full variable domain reads DGGITQSPKYLFRKEGQNVTLSCEQNLNHDAMYWYRQDPGQGLRLIYYSQIVNDFQKGDIAEGYSVSREKKESFPLTVTSAQKNPTAFYLCASSTWTGEETQYFGPGTRLLVL.

The chain is built from TRBV20-1 and TRBJ1-5. Germline CDR1 DFQATT, CDR2 SNEGSKA (reference sequence). The CDR3 length is 13 residues. CDR3 protein: CSAREVGGQPQHF.